Presented here are 10 T cell receptor beta chains from one specimen sequenced in a study of cytomegalovirus exposure and HLA in healthy donors. Measured with immunoSEQ multiplex PCR; TCRdb has only the in-frame clones, and not every one. The sample records about 50,000 clones, 93% being singletons. Sequenced input: PBMCs. Receptors originate from a woman between 18 and 29 years old in good health and CMV-seropositive.

The CDR3 loop reads CASSLQGENSPLHF. CDR3 nucleotide sequence: TGTGCCAGCTCACTTCAGGGGGAAAATTCACCCCTCCACTTT. The chain employs TRBV18 and TRBJ1-6; 7 positions agree with TRBD1. The CDR3 is 14 residues long. The germline V gene encodes CDR1 KGHSH and CDR2 LQKENI. V trimming: 4 bases; J trimming: 7 bases; junction bases outside the gene matches: 4.

The chain couples TRBV11-2 to TRBJ1-6; 9 nucleotides line up with TRBD1. The CDR3 loop spans 16 amino acids. The ends lost 4 bases at V and 6 bases at J; junction bases unmatched: 7. CDR1 is SGHAT, CDR2 FQNNGV, per germline. The DNA of the CDR3 is TGTGCCAGCAGCTCCCGTCCGGGACAGGGTAATTCACCCCTCCACTTT. It is translated as CASSSRPGQGNSPLHF.

CDR3 DNA: TGTGCCAGCAGCTTCGGGAGCTCTGGAAACACCATATATTTT. It yields the protein CASSFGSSGNTIYF. J is TRBJ1-3 and V is TRBV5-6, with D hard to call. Germline CDR1 reads SGHDT; CDR2 reads YYEEEE. CDR3 length equals 14 residues. The V end was cut by 2 bases, the J end by 0 bases, with 6 bases between.

A remark on this clone: In the same sample, other DNA sequences code for this CDR3. In DNA form, the CDR3 reads TGTGCCAGCTCTAGGGGGCTCGCAGATACGCAGTATTTT. This encodes CASSRGLADTQYF. The chain joins TRBV19 to TRBJ2-3, with 7 positions matching TRBD1. Looked up from germline, CDR1 is LNHDA and CDR2 is SQIVND (reference sequence). CDR3 length: 13 residues. V gave up 9 bases and J gave up 4 bases; unmatched junction bases: 7.

The V gene is TRBV28, the J gene TRBJ1-3, with D perhaps TRBD1 (6 bases). The germline V and J ends were trimmed by 3 bases and 2 bases, with 8 bases remaining between them. Germline CDR1 is MDHEN and CDR2 is SYDVKM. This CDR3 has 14 residues. CDR3 DNA: TGTGCCAGCAGTTTCGGGGGGCCTGGAAACACCATATATTTT. Encoded protein: CASSFGGPGNTIYF.

The chain uses TRBV9 and TRBJ2-1; D ambiguous. This CDR3 has 11 residues. CDR1 and CDR2 (germline): SGDLS, YYNGEE. The V end was cut by 3 bases, the J end by 8 bases, with 6 bases between. The chain's CDR3 is CASSDLDEQFF. CDR3 DNA sequence: TGTGCCAGCAGCGATCTCGATGAGCAGTTCTTC.

This rearrangement joins TRBV18 to TRBJ1-1, with 7 bases fitting TRBD1. The germline gives CDR1 KGHSH, CDR2 LQKENI. The CDR3 has 14 amino acids. With 4 bases clipped from V and 4 bases from J, the junction kept 6 bases outside the gene matches. CDR3 residues: CASSQGQEGTEAFF. The CDR3 region has the DNA TGTGCCAGCTCACAAGGACAGGAGGGCACTGAAGCTTTCTTT.

This sequence joins TRBV5-5 and TRBJ2-2, with D unresolved. Germline-derived CDR1 and CDR2 are SGHKS and YYEKEE (reference sequence). Trimming took 3 bases from V and 4 from J, leaving 7 bases between them. CDR3 length equals 13 residues. The CDR3 here is CASSSTPTGELFF. The CDR3 DNA is TGTGCCAGCAGCTCCACTCCCACCGGGGAGCTGTTTTTT.

The chain uses TRBV5-1 and TRBJ2-2; 8 nucleotides agree with TRBD1. The germline gives CDR1 SGHRS, CDR2 YFSETQ. The CDR3 is 15 amino acids. The V segment lost 4 bases and the J segment 4 bases; nucleotides outside the gene matches: 6. The CDR3 nucleotides read TGCGCCAGCAGCGTTCAGGGGGCGCGCACCGGGGAGCTGTTTTTT. Translation: CASSVQGARTGELFF.

The chain couples TRBV13 to TRBJ2-5; D is undetermined. Trimming stripped 6 bases from V and 1 base from J, with 6 bases between. CDR1 is PRHDT and CDR2 is FYEKMQ in the germline V gene (reference sequence). CDR3 length equals 12 residues. CDR3 sequence: CASSFLQETQYF. The CDR3 DNA follows: TGTGCCAGCAGTTTCCTCCAAGAGACCCAGTACTTC.